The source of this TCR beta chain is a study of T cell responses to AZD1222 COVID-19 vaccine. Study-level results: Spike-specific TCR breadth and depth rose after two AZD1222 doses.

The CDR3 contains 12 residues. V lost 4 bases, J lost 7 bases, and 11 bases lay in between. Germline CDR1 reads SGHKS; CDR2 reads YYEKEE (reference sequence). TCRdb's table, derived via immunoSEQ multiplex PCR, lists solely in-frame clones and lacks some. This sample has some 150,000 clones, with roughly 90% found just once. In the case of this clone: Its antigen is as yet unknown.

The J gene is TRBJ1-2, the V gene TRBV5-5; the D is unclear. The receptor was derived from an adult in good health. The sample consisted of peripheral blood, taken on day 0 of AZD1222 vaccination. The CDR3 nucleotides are TGTGCCAGCAGCCTACGGACGGGTGGCTACACCTTC. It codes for CASSLRTGGYTF.